Presented here are 4 T cell receptor beta chains from one specimen sequenced in a study of response to subunit inactivated influenza vaccine. From the RT-PCR reads, TCRdb called clonotypes with MiXCR, one entry per CDR3 protein. The sample has about 780,000 distinct CDR3 sequences; roughly 20% are singletons. The material was PBMCs from blood, obtained roughly 5 days after vaccination. The receptors shown here come from a man over 45 who received an inactivated influenza vaccine.

The genes are TRBV6-1 and TRBJ2-3; D is perhaps TRBD1 (6 bases). CDR3 length: 14 amino acids. CDR1 is MNHNS, CDR2 SASEGT, per germline. Trimming took 11 bases from V and 3 from J, leaving 18 bases between them. The CDR3 loop reads CACAPRGKTDTQYF. The CDR3 bases are TGTGCCTGCGCCCCAAGGGGGAAAACAGATACGCAGTATTTT.

This clonotype was counted between two and nine times. The chain combines TRBV1 with TRBJ2-3; the DNA was not compared with TRBD1, the D call given in the table. TRBV1 corresponds to a pseudogene. The CDR3 is 15 residues long. The CDR3 spells CTSSQSQSRVVTQYF. In DNA form, the CDR3 reads TGCACCAGCAGCCAATCCCAGTCTCGGGTGGTAACGCAGTATTTT.

The chain has TRBV5-1 and TRBJ2-7, with D possibly TRBD2 on 6 matching bases. The length of the CDR3 is 14 residues. In germline, CDR1 is SGHRS, CDR2 YFSETQ. V lost 6 bases and J lost 2, with 15 bases in between. The CDR3 sequence: CASTEGGVTYEQYF. The CDR3 region has the DNA TGCGCCAGCACCGAAGGAGGGGTCACCTACGAGCAGTACTTC.

This sequence joins TRBV7-2 and TRBJ2-3; 9 positions agree with TRBD2. Germline CDR1 SGHTA, CDR2 FQGNSA. There are 16 residues in the CDR3. J gave up 7 bases and V 5 bases, and 13 bases lay outside the gene matches. The CDR3 DNA sequence: TGTGCCAGCAGCGCCTGGAATGGCGGGGGGGCGTATACGCAGTATTTT. As protein: CASSAWNGGGAYTQYF.